What follows are 15 T cell receptor beta chains derived from one specimen sequenced in a study of blood T cell repertoires in COVID-19. Sequenced by immunoSEQ multiplex PCR; TCRdb stores in-frame clones only, minus some. The top ten hold roughly 2.6% of the sample, which has 280,000 or so clones, 85% seen once. What was sequenced was PBMCs or T cells enriched from blood (not recorded which). The receptor source for this set is a woman between 45 and 65 years old who had recovered from COVID-19.

This chain connects TRBV12-3 or TRBV12-4 to TRBJ1-5; D may be TRBD1 (5 bases). Trimming pared 8 bases from V and 7 bases from J, leaving 15 bases between. This CDR3 has 13 amino acids. This chain's CDR3 is CASQLGGGQPQHF. In DNA form, the CDR3 reads TGTGCCAGCCAATTGGGGGGAGGGCAGCCCCAGCATTTT.

This chain joins TRBV6-5 and TRBJ2-7, with 10 bases that match TRBD1. Per the germline V gene, CDR1 is MNHEY and CDR2 is SVGAGI. The CDR3 runs to 16 residues. V trimming: 0 bases; J trimming: 4 bases; junction bases outside the gene matches: 6. The CDR3 bases are TGTGCCAGCAGTTACTCGAGACAGGGGGCTGTTTACGAGCAGTACTTC. It codes for CASSYSRQGAVYEQYF.

The count of this clone is one. This chain joins TRBV7-9 and TRBJ1-6; D is uncertain. This CDR3 comprises 14 residues. Germline values: CDR1 SEHNR, CDR2 FQNEAQ (reference sequence). Between the trimmed V and J ends, which lost 7 bases and 7 bases, there was a span of 14 bases. The CDR3 nucleotides are TGTGCCAGCACCGCTGGCGGGTCCAATTCACCCCTCCACTTT. Protein: CASTAGGSNSPLHF.

About this clone: This same CDR3 is encoded by further DNA sequences in the sample. Here the CDR3 reads CASSWRGTPGNYEQYF. The CDR3 DNA sequence: TGTGCCAGCAGTTGGAGAGGGACACCGGGCAATTACGAGCAGTACTTC. The chain recombines TRBV5-5 with TRBJ2-7; D is perhaps TRBD1 (6 bases). CDR1 and CDR2 from the germline V gene are SGHKS and YYEKEE (reference sequence). Trimming removed 5 bases at V and 4 bases at J, with 22 bases between. This CDR3 has 16 residues.

In its sample, this clone was seen once. J is TRBJ2-1 and V is TRBV19, with a tentative D call TRBD2 (5 bases). Germline V CDR1 and CDR2: LNHDA, SQIVND (reference sequence). The V and J ends lost 5 bases and 9 bases respectively, with 17 bases between them. This CDR3 has 14 amino acids. This CDR3 reads CASSAPVLDSEQFF. CDR3 in DNA: TGTGCCAGTAGTGCCCCGGTACTAGATTCTGAGCAGTTCTTC. The full variable domain, completed using reference TRBV19 and TRBJ2-1, is DGGITQSPKYLFRKEGQNVTLSCEQNLNHDAMYWYRQDPGQGLRLIYYSQIVNDFQKGDIAEGYSVSREKKESFPLTVTSAQKNPTAFYLCASSAPVLDSEQFFGPGTRLTVL.

This clone is a singleton in its sample. The CDR3 spells CASSLGHRGSGNTEAFF. DNA for the CDR3: TGTGCCAGCAGCTTGGGGCACAGGGGTTCAGGAAACACTGAAGCTTTCTTT. V usage is TRBV5-4 and J usage is TRBJ1-1; 7 bases map to TRBD1. After removal of 0 bases from V and 2 bases from J, the junction contained 10 bases not matched to a gene. This CDR3 is 17 amino acids long. CDR1 and CDR2 (germline): SGHNT, YYREEE (reference sequence).

The gene calls are TRBV4-1 and TRBJ2-5; TRBD2 matches 7 bases. J gave up 5 bases and V 3 bases, and 6 bases lay outside the gene matches. There are 14 residues in the CDR3. The germline V gene encodes CDR1 MGHRA and CDR2 YSYEKL. The CDR3 spells CASSQGGGDETQYF. CDR3 in DNA: TGCGCCAGCAGCCAGGGGGGAGGGGACGAGACCCAGTACTTC.

V is TRBV30 and J is TRBJ2-3; D might be TRBD2 (5 bases). V dropped 3 bases and J dropped 0 bases, with 7 bases sitting between them. CDR1 and CDR2 (germline): GTSNPN, SVGIG (reference sequence). The CDR3 is made up of 13 amino acids. The CDR3 DNA reads TGTGCCTGGAGAGCGGTTAGCACAGATACGCAGTATTTT. Its translation: CAWRAVSTDTQYF. Full variable domain (rest looked up from reference TRBV30 and TRBJ2-3): SQTIHQWPATLVQPVGSPLSLECTVEGTSNPNLYWYRQAAGRGLQLLFYSVGIGQISSEVPQNLSASRPQDRQFILSSKKLLLSDSGFYLCAWRAVSTDTQYFGPGTRLTVL.

This chain uses TRBV15 with TRBJ2-7; 14 nucleotides line up with TRBD2. Trimming removed 0 bases from V and 3 bases from J; junction bases left unmatched: 7. This CDR3 is 18 amino acids long. The germline V gene encodes CDR1 LNHNV and CDR2 YYDKDF (reference sequence). In DNA form, the CDR3 reads TGTGCCACCAGCAGAGAAGGGAGGACTAGCGGGGGGCACTACGAGCAGTACTTC. It codes for CATSREGRTSGGHYEQYF.

This clone was recorded a few times. The genes are TRBV5-1 and TRBJ1-1; D not resolved. Germline CDR1 and CDR2: SGHRS and YFSETQ. The CDR3 has 14 residues. Trimming stripped 4 bases from V and 2 bases from J, with 12 bases between. CDR3 nucleotide sequence: TGCGCCAGCAGCCCCATTAGAATAAACACTGAAGCTTTCTTT. This sequence encodes CASSPIRINTEAFF.

A single count supports this clone. The chain uses TRBV6-5 and TRBJ1-1; D is undetermined. The V and J ends lost 0 bases and 4 bases respectively, with 9 bases between them. Germline V gives CDR1 MNHEY, CDR2 SVGAGI. The CDR3 runs to 14 residues. The CDR3 here is CASSYSLRGTEAFF. The CDR3 DNA reads TGTGCCAGCAGTTACTCTCTTCGGGGCACTGAAGCTTTCTTT.

The V gene is TRBV23-1, the J gene TRBJ1-5; D is possibly TRBD1 (5 bases). TRBV23-1 carries the ORF label, with uncertain function. The V gene lost 2 bases and the J gene lost 6 bases, with 20 bases spanning the gap. This CDR3 contains 17 residues. This chain's CDR3 is CASSQKIALGGCQPQHF. In nucleotides, the CDR3 is TGCGCCAGCAGTCAAAAAATCGCCCTGGGGGGGTGTCAGCCCCAGCATTTT.

This chain uses TRBV7-9 with TRBJ1-1, with TRBD1 identical over 11 bases. Trimming cost V 5 bases and J 6 bases; bases outside gene matches: 5. The CDR3 consists of 14 residues. Germline loops: CDR1 SEHNR, CDR2 FQNEAQ (reference sequence). In nucleotides, the CDR3 is TGTGCCAGCAGCACCGGACAGGGGGCCTCTGAAGCTTTCTTT. Protein: CASSTGQGASEAFF.

There are a few counts of this clone. The gene calls are TRBV5-1 and TRBJ2-7, with TRBD1 matching over 7 bases. The CDR3 has 14 residues. CDR1 SGHRS and CDR2 YFSETQ come from the germline V gene. The ends lost 2 bases at V and 3 bases at J; junction bases unmatched: 5. CDR3 loop: CASSLQGNLYEQYF. CDR3 coding DNA: TGCGCCAGCAGCTTACAGGGGAATCTCTACGAGCAGTACTTC. Full variable domain (remainder filled in from reference TRBV5-1 and TRBJ2-7): KAGVTQTPRYLIKTRGQQVTLSCSPISGHRSVSWYQQTPGQGLQFLFEYFSETQRNKGNFPGRFSGRQFSNSRSEMNVSTLELGDSALYLCASSLQGNLYEQYFGPGTRLTVT.

This chain links TRBV6-5 with TRBJ1-4; D is possibly TRBD1 (5 bases). The CDR3 covers 15 residues. V was clipped by 5 bases and J by 6 bases, with 16 bases between them. Germline values: CDR1 MNHEY, CDR2 SVGAGI. CDR3 bases: TGTGCCAGCAGTCGAAACGGGGGAGTGGATGAAAAACTGTTTTTT. Residues: CASSRNGGVDEKLFF.